This TCR beta chain was identified during a study of T cells after yellow fever vaccination. Study results and caveats: Just a small share of clonotypes turned up in the CD4 compartment as well as the CD8 compartment.

TCRdb itself ran the 5' RACE reads through MiXCR, one entry per CDR3 protein. Of more than 30,000 distinct CDR3 sequences listed, 6.5% to 8.5% are singletons. This clonotype appeared many times. Sequenced here: PBMCs, either bulk or a sorted T-cell subset (CD4+, CD8+, memory, or dextramer-sorted; not recorded which), sampled on the day of the first yellow fever vaccination. The source of this sequence is a man between 18 and 29 years old who received the YFV17D yellow fever vaccine.

The CDR3 region is CASSQQGLNEKLFF. The CDR3 bases are TGTGCCAGCAGCCAACAGGGACTTAATGAAAAACTGTTTTTT. The V and J genes are TRBV14 and TRBJ1-4, with a tentative D call TRBD1 (5 bases). The germline V and J ends were trimmed by 2 bases and 4 bases, with 8 bases remaining between them. Germline values: CDR1 SGHDN, CDR2 FVKESK. The CDR3 sequence is 14 residues long.